The 21 T cell receptor beta chains in this list originate from one sample, sequenced in a study of shared clonotypes between healthy human individuals. Using immunoSEQ multiplex PCR, the repertoire was profiled, and TCRdb retains in-frame clones only, with some absent. The table shows approximately 710,000 clones, with about nine tenths occurring only once. Sequencing was carried out using memory CD8+ T cells from PBMCs. Subset described: CD45RO+ cells pooled with CCR7-negative TemRA cells. Receptors originate from a man aged 18 to 29 in good health. Some clones in this sample may be carry-over from other donors' samples.

The rearrangement uses TRBV4-1 and TRBJ2-1, with D maybe TRBD2 (6 bases). The germline CDR1 and CDR2 sequences are MGHRA and YSYEKL. This CDR3 is 17 amino acids long. The germline V and J ends were trimmed by 0 bases and 3 bases, with 15 bases remaining between them. The CDR3, as DNA: TGCGCCAGCAGCCAAGAGCCCGGGGGTAGCGTCTACAATGAGCAGTTCTTC. Amino acids: CASSQEPGGSVYNEQFF.

The rearrangement links TRBV13 to TRBJ1-4; 10 positions match TRBD1. The trim removed 5 bases at V and 0 bases at J, leaving 6 bases unmatched. CDR3 length: 17 residues. The germline gives CDR1 PRHDT, CDR2 FYEKMQ (reference sequence). CDR3 sequence (DNA): TGTGCCAGCAGCATCGGGACAGGGGCAACAACTAATGAAAAACTGTTTTTT. Protein: CASSIGTGATTNEKLFF.

This clone occurred a few times. CDR3 DNA: TGCGCCAGCAGCCAAGACGGGACAGGGGCAATGAACACTGAAGCTTTCTTT. It specifies CASSQDGTGAMNTEAFF. The J gene is TRBJ1-1, the V gene TRBV4-1; 10 bases align to TRBD1. The germline V gene has CDR1 MGHRA and CDR2 YSYEKL. V shed 0 bases, J shed 0 bases, and the junction held 4 bases outside the gene matches. The CDR3 runs to 17 residues.

This clone was detected only once. The gene calls are TRBV2 and TRBJ1-2; D ambiguous. The germline gives CDR1 SNHLY, CDR2 FYNNEI. CDR3 length equals 10 residues. Trimming shortened V by 4 bases and J by 7 bases, and 4 bases separated the two germline ends. Written as DNA, the CDR3 is TGTGCCAGCAGTGCTGGTGGCTACACCTTC. It specifies CASSAGGYTF.

The chain employs TRBV28 and TRBJ2-3; TRBD2 might be the D (5 bases). The CDR3 loop spans 15 amino acids. CDR1 MDHEN and CDR2 SYDVKM come from the germline V gene. Trimming stripped 8 bases from V and 2 bases from J, with 17 bases between. CDR3 amino acids: CASSHSEFTTDTQYF. In DNA form, the CDR3 reads TGTGCCAGCTCTCATAGCGAATTCACCACAGATACGCAGTATTTT.

This chain uses TRBV29-1 with TRBJ2-3, with D possibly TRBD2 on 6 matching bases. CDR3 length: 15 residues. Trimming cost V 7 bases and J 0 bases, with 17 bases left between them. Looked up from germline, CDR1 is SQVTM and CDR2 is ANQGSEA. CDR3 sequence reads: CSASPTSVSTDTQYF. The CDR3 DNA follows: TGCAGCGCTTCCCCGACTAGTGTTAGCACAGATACGCAGTATTTT.

This clone was seen just once. The rearrangement uses TRBV29-1 and TRBJ1-2; 8 nucleotides align to TRBD1. The CDR3 runs to 14 residues. Trimming removed 6 bases from V and 0 bases from J; junction bases left unmatched: 6. Germline CDR1 is SQVTM and CDR2 is ANQGSEA. Here the CDR3 DNA reads TGCAGCGTACCAGACAGGGGAGCTAACTATGGCTACACCTTC. Residues: CSVPDRGANYGYTF.

The V and J genes are TRBV28 and TRBJ1-5; D is ambiguous. V was cut by 1 base and J by 1 base, with 5 bases left in between. The germline CDR1 and CDR2 sequences are MDHEN and SYDVKM. The CDR3 length is 14 residues. The CDR3 sequence: CASSLLRSNQPQHF. The CDR3 DNA follows: TGTGCCAGCAGTTTATTAAGAAGCAATCAGCCCCAGCATTTT.

The chain uses TRBV28 and TRBJ2-1; 8 bases are a match to TRBD2. The germline V gene has CDR1 MDHEN and CDR2 SYDVKM. V was pared by 4 bases and J by 2 bases, with 7 bases of the junction left unmatched. The CDR3 loop spans 16 amino acids. In nucleotides, the CDR3 is TGTGCCAGCAGTTACGGAGCGGGAGCCCCCTACAATGAGCAGTTCTTC. This sequence encodes CASSYGAGAPYNEQFF.

This clone showed up just once. V and J are TRBV19 and TRBJ2-1, with D perhaps given as TRBD1 or TRBD2 (6 bases each). The length of the CDR3 is 16 residues. V was cut by 8 bases and J by 3 bases, with 20 bases left in between. Germline V gives CDR1 LNHDA, CDR2 SQIVND (reference sequence). The CDR3 loop reads CASCPFVGGNYNEQFF. The DNA of the CDR3 is TGTGCCAGTTGCCCCTTTGTGGGGGGCAACTACAATGAGCAGTTCTTC.

The chain recombines TRBV4-1 with TRBJ2-7; D possibly corresponds to TRBD1 (5 bases). CDR1 is MGHRA, CDR2 YSYEKL, per germline. V lost 2 bases and J 2 bases, leaving 7 bases between the germline ends. CDR3 length: 13 amino acids. CDR3 in amino acids: CASSQPTAYEQYF. DNA for the CDR3: TGCGCCAGCAGCCAACCGACAGCCTACGAGCAGTACTTC.

This chain links TRBV15 with TRBJ2-7; unclear D gene. V dropped 0 bases and J dropped 0 bases, with 9 bases sitting between them. The V gene's germline CDR1 is LNHNV and CDR2 YYDKDF (reference sequence). This CDR3 has 15 residues. The CDR3 reads CATSRDRLHSYEQYF. For the CDR3, the DNA is TGTGCCACCAGCAGAGATCGACTCCACTCCTACGAGCAGTACTTC.

This sequence joins TRBV30 and TRBJ2-7, with 7 bases fitting TRBD2. V lost 8 bases, J lost 1 base, and 11 bases stayed unmatched. Germline values: CDR1 GTSNPN, CDR2 SVGIG (reference sequence). CDR3 length equals 14 residues. The CDR3 coding sequence is TGTGCCGCCAGTAGACTAGCTGAGTCCTACGAGCAGTACTTC. Protein sequence: CAASRLAESYEQYF.

The J gene is TRBJ2-1, the V gene TRBV7-9, with 8 bases lining up with TRBD1. Germline V CDR1 and CDR2: SEHNR, FQNEAQ (reference sequence). J gave up 6 bases and V 1 base, and 8 bases lay outside the gene matches. This CDR3 contains 16 residues. CDR3 in DNA: TGTGCCAGCAGCTTAGAATTTTCAGGGGGCGGCAATGAGCAGTTCTTC. Translated: CASSLEFSGGGNEQFF.

The genes are TRBV5-8 and TRBJ1-5; D unresolved. V was cut by 3 bases and J by 7 bases, with 8 bases left in between. Per the germline V gene, CDR1 is SGHTS and CDR2 is YDEGEE. This CDR3 contains 12 residues. The CDR3 loop is CASSWSRQPQHF. The CDR3 coding sequence is TGTGCCAGCAGCTGGAGTAGGCAGCCCCAGCATTTT.

This clone was counted many times. The chain is built from TRBV5-8 and TRBJ2-7, with TRBD2 identical over 9 bases. With 0 bases clipped from V and 7 bases from J, the junction kept 20 bases outside the gene matches. The germline CDR1 and CDR2 sequences are SGHTS and YDEGEE. There are 19 residues in the CDR3. CDR3 protein: CASSLGREGPTRGVLEQYF. The CDR3 bases are TGTGCCAGCAGCTTGGGGCGGGAGGGCCCTACCAGAGGGGTATTGGAGCAGTACTTC.

The chain couples TRBV28 to TRBJ2-2; 15 nucleotides align to TRBD2. The J segment lost 4 bases and the V segment lost 6 bases, leaving 9 bases of the junction unmatched. The CDR3 extends over 18 amino acids. Germline-derived CDR1 and CDR2 are MDHEN and SYDVKM. The chain's CDR3 is CASSTGTSGRWGTGELFF. The CDR3 nucleotides are TGTGCCAGCAGCACCGGGACTAGCGGGAGGTGGGGCACCGGGGAGCTGTTTTTT.

The chain joins TRBV28 to TRBJ1-4, with D possibly TRBD1 on 5 matching bases. Trimming removed 3 bases from V and 4 bases from J, with 21 bases in between. The germline gives CDR1 MDHEN, CDR2 SYDVKM. There are 18 residues in the CDR3. CDR3 nucleotide sequence: TGTGCCAGCAGTTTCTTAGAAATTCGGGGCGCCTTTAATGAAAAACTGTTTTTT. Its translation: CASSFLEIRGAFNEKLFF.

This chain links TRBV6-5 with TRBJ2-1, with TRBD2 matching 16 bases. The CDR3 sequence is 15 residues long. Germline V gene sequence: CDR1 MNHEY, CDR2 SVGAGI. J gave up 8 bases and V 5 bases, and 3 bases lay outside the gene matches. DNA of the CDR3: TGTGCCAGCAGTATGGGACTAGCGGGAGGGGATGAGCAGTTCTTC. It yields the protein CASSMGLAGGDEQFF.

This clone was found a few times. Additional DNA sequences in this sample encode the identical CDR3. CDR3 bases: TGTGCCAGCAGCTTAGTGGGACAGCAAGAGACCCAGTACTTC. Encoded protein: CASSLVGQQETQYF. V is TRBV7-9 and J is TRBJ2-5; 7 bases match TRBD1. With V trimmed by 1 base and J by 2 bases, 1 base remained unmatched. The CDR3 runs to 14 residues. CDR1 is SEHNR, CDR2 FQNEAQ, per germline (reference sequence).

The chain joins TRBV18 to TRBJ2-7; no definite D call. The CDR3 runs to 14 residues. From germline, CDR1 is KGHSH and CDR2 LQKENI. The germline V and J ends were trimmed by 3 bases and 3 bases, with 12 bases remaining between them. The CDR3 spells CASSPQNPLYEQYF. The CDR3 nucleotides are TGTGCCAGCTCACCCCAGAATCCCCTCTACGAGCAGTACTTC.